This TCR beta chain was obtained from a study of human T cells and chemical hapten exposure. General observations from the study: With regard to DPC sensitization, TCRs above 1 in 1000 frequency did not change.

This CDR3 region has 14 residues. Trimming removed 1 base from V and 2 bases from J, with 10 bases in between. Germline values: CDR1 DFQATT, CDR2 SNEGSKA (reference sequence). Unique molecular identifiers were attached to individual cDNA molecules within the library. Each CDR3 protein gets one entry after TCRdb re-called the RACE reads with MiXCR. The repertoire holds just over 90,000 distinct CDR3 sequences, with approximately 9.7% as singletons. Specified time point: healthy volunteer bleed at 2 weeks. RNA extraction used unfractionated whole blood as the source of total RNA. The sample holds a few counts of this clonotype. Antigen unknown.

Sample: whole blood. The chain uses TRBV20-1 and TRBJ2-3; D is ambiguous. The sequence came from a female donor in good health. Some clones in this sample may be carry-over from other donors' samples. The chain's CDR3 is CSARAPEITDTQYF. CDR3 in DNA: TGCAGTGCTAGAGCTCCGGAGATCACAGATACGCAGTATTTT.